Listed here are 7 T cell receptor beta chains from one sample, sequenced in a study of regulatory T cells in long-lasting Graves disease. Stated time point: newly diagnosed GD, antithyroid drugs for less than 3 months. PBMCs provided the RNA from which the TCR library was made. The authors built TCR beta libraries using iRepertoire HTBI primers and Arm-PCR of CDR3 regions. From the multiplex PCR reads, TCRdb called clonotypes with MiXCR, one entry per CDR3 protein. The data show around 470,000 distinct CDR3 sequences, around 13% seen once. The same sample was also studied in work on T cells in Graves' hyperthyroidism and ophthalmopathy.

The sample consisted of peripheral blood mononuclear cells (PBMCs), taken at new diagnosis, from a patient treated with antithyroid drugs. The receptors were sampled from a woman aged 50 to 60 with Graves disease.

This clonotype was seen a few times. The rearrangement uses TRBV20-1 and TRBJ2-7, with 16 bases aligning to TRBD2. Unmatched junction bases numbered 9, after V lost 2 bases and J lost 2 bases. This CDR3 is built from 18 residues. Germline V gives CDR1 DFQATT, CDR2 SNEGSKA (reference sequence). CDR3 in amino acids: CSARRTGTSGRVPYEQYF. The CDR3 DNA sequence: TGCAGTGCTAGACGTACCGGGACTAGCGGGAGGGTCCCCTACGAGCAGTACTTC.

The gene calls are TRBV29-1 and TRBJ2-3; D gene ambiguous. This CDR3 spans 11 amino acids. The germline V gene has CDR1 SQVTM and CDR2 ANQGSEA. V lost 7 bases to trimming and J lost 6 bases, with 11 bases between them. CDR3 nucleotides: TGCAGCGCCCTATTGAGGGATACGCAGTATTTT. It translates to CSALLRDTQYF.

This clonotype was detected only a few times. CDR3 amino acids: CASSLFGRAGETQYF. DNA for the CDR3: TGCGCCAGCAGCTTGTTCGGCAGGGCAGGGGAGACCCAGTACTTC. The chain links TRBV5-1 to TRBJ2-5; possible D gene TRBD1, 5 bases. This CDR3 is 15 amino acids long. Per germline, CDR1 SGHRS and CDR2 YFSETQ. Trimming shortened V by 1 base and J by 5 bases, and 15 bases separated the two germline ends.

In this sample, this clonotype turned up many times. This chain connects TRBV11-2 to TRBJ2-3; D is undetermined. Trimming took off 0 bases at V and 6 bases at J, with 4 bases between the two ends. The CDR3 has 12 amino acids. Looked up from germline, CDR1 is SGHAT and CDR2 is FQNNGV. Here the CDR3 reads CASSLDSDTQYF. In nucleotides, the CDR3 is TGTGCCAGCAGCTTAGATTCTGATACGCAGTATTTT.

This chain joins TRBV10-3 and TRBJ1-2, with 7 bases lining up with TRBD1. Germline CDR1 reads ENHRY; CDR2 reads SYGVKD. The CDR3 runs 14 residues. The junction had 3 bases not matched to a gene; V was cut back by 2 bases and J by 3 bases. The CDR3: CAISEGTDYYGYTF. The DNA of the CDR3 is TGTGCCATCAGTGAGGGGACAGACTACTATGGCTACACCTTC.

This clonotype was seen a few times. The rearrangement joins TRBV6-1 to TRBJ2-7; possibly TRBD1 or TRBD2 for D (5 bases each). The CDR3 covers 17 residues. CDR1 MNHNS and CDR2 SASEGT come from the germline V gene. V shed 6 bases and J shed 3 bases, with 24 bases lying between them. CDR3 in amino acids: CASRSGRRPEGGYEQYF. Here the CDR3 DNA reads TGTGCCAGCAGGTCGGGACGGAGACCTGAGGGCGGCTACGAGCAGTACTTC.

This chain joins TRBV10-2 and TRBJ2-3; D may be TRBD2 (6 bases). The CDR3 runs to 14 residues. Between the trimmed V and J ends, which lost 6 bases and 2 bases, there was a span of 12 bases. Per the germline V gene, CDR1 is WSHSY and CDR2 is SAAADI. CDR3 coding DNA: TGCGCCAGCAGGGACTACCCTTACACAGATACGCAGTATTTT. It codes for CASRDYPYTDTQYF.